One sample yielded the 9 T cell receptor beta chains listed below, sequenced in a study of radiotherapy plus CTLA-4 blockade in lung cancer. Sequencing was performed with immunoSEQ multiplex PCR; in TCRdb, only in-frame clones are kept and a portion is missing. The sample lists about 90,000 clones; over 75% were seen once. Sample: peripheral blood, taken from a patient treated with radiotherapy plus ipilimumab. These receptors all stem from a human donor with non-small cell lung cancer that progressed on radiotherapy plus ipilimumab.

The CDR3 nucleotides are TGTGCCAGCATCCGACAGGTTTCCAGCGGGGAGCTGTTTTTT. It is translated as CASIRQVSSGELFF. This chain links TRBV6-6 with TRBJ2-2; D may be TRBD1 (6 bases). V was clipped by 7 bases and J by 7 bases, with 16 bases between them. Germline V CDR1 and CDR2: MNHNY, SVGAGI (reference sequence). The CDR3 length is 14 residues.

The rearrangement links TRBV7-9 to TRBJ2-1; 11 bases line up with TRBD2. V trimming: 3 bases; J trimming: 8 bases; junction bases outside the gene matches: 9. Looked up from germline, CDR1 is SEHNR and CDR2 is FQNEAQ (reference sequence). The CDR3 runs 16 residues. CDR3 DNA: TGTGCCAGCAGCTTCAGTACTAGCGGGAGTAAGGATGAGCAGTTCTTC. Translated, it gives CASSFSTSGSKDEQFF.

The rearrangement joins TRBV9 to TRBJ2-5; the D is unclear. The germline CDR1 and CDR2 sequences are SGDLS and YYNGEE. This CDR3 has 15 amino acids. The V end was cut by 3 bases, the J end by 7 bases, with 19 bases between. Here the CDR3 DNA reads TGTGCCAGCAGCGGAACAAGCACCTCCCCGGGGACCCAGTACTTC. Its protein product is CASSGTSTSPGTQYF. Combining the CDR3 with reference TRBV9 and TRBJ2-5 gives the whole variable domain DSGVTQTPKHLITATGQRVTLRCSPRSGDLSVYWYQQSLDQGLQFLIQYYNGEERAKGNILERFSAQQFPDLHSELNLSSLELGDSALYFCASSGTSTSPGTQYFGPGTRLLVL.

CDR3 loop: CASSSPRGANVLTF. The CDR3 bases are TGTGCCAGCAGTTCCCCTCGTGGGGCCAACGTCCTGACTTTC. This chain connects TRBV28 to TRBJ2-6; no clear D gene. The CDR3 is 14 residues long. V shed 4 bases and J shed 3 bases, with 7 bases lying between them. CDR1 MDHEN and CDR2 SYDVKM come from the germline V gene.

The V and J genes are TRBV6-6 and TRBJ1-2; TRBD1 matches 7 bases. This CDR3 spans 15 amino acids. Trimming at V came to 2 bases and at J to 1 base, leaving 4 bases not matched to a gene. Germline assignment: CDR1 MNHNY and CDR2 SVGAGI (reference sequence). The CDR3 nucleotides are TGTGCCAGCAGTTACGGACAGGTCATTAACTATGGCTACACCTTC. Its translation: CASSYGQVINYGYTF.

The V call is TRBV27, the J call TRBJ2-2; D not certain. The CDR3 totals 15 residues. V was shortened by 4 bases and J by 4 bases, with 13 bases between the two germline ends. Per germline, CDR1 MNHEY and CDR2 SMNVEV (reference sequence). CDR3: CASSSAGPSTGELFF. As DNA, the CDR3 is TGTGCCAGCAGTTCTGCCGGGCCGAGCACCGGGGAGCTGTTTTTT.

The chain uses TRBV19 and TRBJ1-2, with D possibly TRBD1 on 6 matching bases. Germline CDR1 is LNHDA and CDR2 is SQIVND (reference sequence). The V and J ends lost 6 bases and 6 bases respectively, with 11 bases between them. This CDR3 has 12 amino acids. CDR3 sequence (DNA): TGTGCCAGTAGAGACAGGTTCCATGGCTACACCTTC. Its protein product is CASRDRFHGYTF.

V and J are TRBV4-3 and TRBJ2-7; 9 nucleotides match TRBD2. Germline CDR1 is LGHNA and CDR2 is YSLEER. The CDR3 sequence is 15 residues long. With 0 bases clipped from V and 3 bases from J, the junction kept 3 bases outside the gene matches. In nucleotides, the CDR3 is TGCGCCAGCAGCCAAGACCCAGCGGGAGGCTACGAGCAGTACTTC. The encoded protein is CASSQDPAGGYEQYF.

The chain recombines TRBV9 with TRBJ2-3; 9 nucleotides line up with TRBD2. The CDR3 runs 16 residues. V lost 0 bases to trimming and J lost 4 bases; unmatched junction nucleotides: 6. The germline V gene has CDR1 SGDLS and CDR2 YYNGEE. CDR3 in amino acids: CASSVGAGGPADTQYF. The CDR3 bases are TGTGCCAGCAGCGTAGGTGCGGGGGGGCCAGCAGATACGCAGTATTTT. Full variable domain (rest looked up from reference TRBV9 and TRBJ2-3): DSGVTQTPKHLITATGQRVTLRCSPRSGDLSVYWYQQSLDQGLQFLIQYYNGEERAKGNILERFSAQQFPDLHSELNLSSLELGDSALYFCASSVGAGGPADTQYFGPGTRLTVL.